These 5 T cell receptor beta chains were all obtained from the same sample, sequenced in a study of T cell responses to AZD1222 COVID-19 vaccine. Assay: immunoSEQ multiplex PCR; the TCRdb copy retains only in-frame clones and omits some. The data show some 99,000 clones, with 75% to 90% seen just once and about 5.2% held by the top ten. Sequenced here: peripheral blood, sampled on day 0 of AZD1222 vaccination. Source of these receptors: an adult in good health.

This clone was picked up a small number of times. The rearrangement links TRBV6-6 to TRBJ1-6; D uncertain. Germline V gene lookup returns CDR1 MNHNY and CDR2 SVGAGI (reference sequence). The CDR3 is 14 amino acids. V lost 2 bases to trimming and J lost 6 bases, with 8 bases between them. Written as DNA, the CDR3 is TGTGCCAGCAGTTACGATGGGGTTAATTCACCCCTCCACTTT. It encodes CASSYDGVNSPLHF.

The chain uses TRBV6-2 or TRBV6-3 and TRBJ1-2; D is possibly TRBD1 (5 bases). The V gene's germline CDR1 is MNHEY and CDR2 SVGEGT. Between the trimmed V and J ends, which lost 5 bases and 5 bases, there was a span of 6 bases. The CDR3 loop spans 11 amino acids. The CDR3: CASSTGYGYTF. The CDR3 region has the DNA TGTGCCAGCAGTACAGGTTATGGCTACACCTTC.

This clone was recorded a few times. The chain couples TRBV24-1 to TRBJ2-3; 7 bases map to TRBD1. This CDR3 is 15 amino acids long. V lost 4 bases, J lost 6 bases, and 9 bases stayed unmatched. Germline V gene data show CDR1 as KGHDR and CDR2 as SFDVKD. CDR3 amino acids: CATSEMGQSPDTQYF. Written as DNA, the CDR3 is TGTGCCACCAGTGAGATGGGACAGTCCCCCGATACGCAGTATTTT.

CDR3 region: CASSLAGISQTYEQYF. The CDR3 DNA reads as TGCGCCAGCAGCTTGGCCGGAATTTCTCAGACCTACGAGCAGTACTTC. V is TRBV5-1 and J is TRBJ2-7; D gene uncertain. The ends were cut back, 0 bases at V and 2 bases at J, with 15 bases in the middle. This CDR3 is 16 amino acids long. Looked up from germline, CDR1 is SGHRS and CDR2 is YFSETQ. The entire variable domain, with the rest obtained from reference TRBV5-1 and TRBJ2-7, is as follows: KAGVTQTPRYLIKTRGQQVTLSCSPISGHRSVSWYQQTPGQGLQFLFEYFSETQRNKGNFPGRFSGRQFSNSRSEMNVSTLELGDSALYLCASSLAGISQTYEQYFGPGTRLTVT.

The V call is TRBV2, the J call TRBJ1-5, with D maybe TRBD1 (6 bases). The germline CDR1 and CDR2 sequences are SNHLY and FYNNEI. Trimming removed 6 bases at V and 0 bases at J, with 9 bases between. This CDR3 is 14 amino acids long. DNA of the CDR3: TGTGCCAGCAGGGGGGCTTATAGCAATCAGCCCCAGCATTTT. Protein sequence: CASRGAYSNQPQHF.